This paragraph reports one T cell receptor (beta chain). What it recognizes is unknown. The CDR3 consists of 16 residues. Germline CDR1 MNHEY, CDR2 SVGAGI. The trim removed 0 bases at V and 6 bases at J, leaving 5 bases unmatched. The sample is drawn from a study of cytotoxic CD8 clonotypes in ibrutinib-treated CLL. Profiling relied on immunoSEQ multiplex PCR, and the TCRdb table lists in-frame clones only, not all of them. The table records over 95,000 clones, 58% of them present only once. Whole-study results and caveats: Treatment saw public clonotypes, which were uncommon, either contract or stay stable.

This receptor was identified in a human donor with chronic lymphocytic leukemia. The chain links TRBV6-5 to TRBJ1-4; 9 bases are shared with TRBD1. The sample consisted of PBMCs, taken after 24 months of ibrutinib treatment. CDR3 amino acids: CASSYSMRDRDEKLFF. The CDR3 coding sequence is TGTGCCAGCAGTTACTCGATGAGGGACAGGGATGAAAAACTGTTTTTT.